The rows below give T cell receptor beta chains drawn from one sample of a study of T-cell memory formation after mild COVID-19. TCRdb called the 5' RACE reads again in MiXCR, with one record for every CDR3 protein. The data contain about 140,000 distinct CDR3 sequences, 11% to 15% of them seen just once; the ten biggest clones take up roughly 28%. The sample comprised PBMCs or a T cell subset sorted from them (not recorded which). These receptors were taken from an adult woman who had mild COVID-19 (a few samples of this study predate the infection). Cell type and time point are not known. The CDR3 runs from the conserved cysteine through the conserved F or W. The order of the fields is V gene, D gene, J gene, clone size, CDR3 protein, CDR3 DNA. The D gene is left open where the match is weak. For some rows the clone size is stated as once, few or many, or as a class when expanded; others skip it.

v_gene: TRBV7-6; d_gene: NA; j_gene: TRBJ1-6; abundance: NA; CDR3aa: CASSPRALNSPLHF; CDR3nt: TGTGCCAGCAGCCCCAGGGCCCTAAATTCACCCCTCCACTTT
v_gene: TRBV12-3/TRBV12-4; d_gene: NA; j_gene: TRBJ1-2; abundance: few; CDR3aa: CASSHGETDTF; CDR3nt: TGTGCCAGCAGTCACGGGGAAACGGACACCTTC
v_gene: TRBV7-3; d_gene: NA; j_gene: TRBJ1-2; abundance: NA; CDR3aa: CASSHAPLQGMNGYTF; CDR3nt: TGTGCCAGCAGCCACGCCCCCCTGCAGGGGATGAATGGCTACACCTTC
v_gene: TRBV24-1; d_gene: NA; j_gene: TRBJ2-3; abundance: NA; CDR3aa: CATRRGAEDTQYF; CDR3nt: TGTGCCACCAGGCGCGGGGCGGAGGATACGCAGTATTTT
v_gene: TRBV7-9; d_gene: NA; j_gene: TRBJ1-5; abundance: many; CDR3aa: CASSLETYQPQHF; CDR3nt: TGTGCCAGCAGCTTAGAGACTTATCAGCCCCAGCATTTT
v_gene: TRBV7-8; d_gene: NA; j_gene: TRBJ2-1; abundance: NA; CDR3aa: CASSLVWRSEQFF; CDR3nt: TGTGCCAGCAGCTTAGTATGGCGCAGTGAGCAGTTCTTC
v_gene: TRBV5-6; d_gene: NA; j_gene: TRBJ1-2; abundance: few; CDR3aa: CASSLEGIYGYTF; CDR3nt: TGTGCCAGCAGCTTGGAAGGGATCTATGGCTACACCTTC
v_gene: TRBV7-9; d_gene: NA; j_gene: TRBJ2-7; abundance: NA; CDR3aa: CASSLGVGLVYEQYF; CDR3nt: TGTGCCAGCAGCTTAGGGGTCGGCCTAGTTTACGAGCAGTACTTC
v_gene: TRBV7-6; d_gene: NA; j_gene: TRBJ1-4; abundance: few; CDR3aa: CASSLERGATNEKLFF; CDR3nt: TGTGCCAGCAGCTTAGAGAGAGGAGCAACTAATGAAAAACTGTTTTTT
v_gene: TRBV29-1; d_gene: TRBD1; j_gene: TRBJ1-2; abundance: few; CDR3aa: CSVELQGADYGYTF; CDR3nt: TGCAGCGTTGAACTACAGGGGGCGGACTATGGCTACACCTTC
v_gene: TRBV6-5; d_gene: NA; j_gene: TRBJ2-3; abundance: few; CDR3aa: CASSSWESTDTQYF; CDR3nt: TGTGCCAGCAGTTCCTGGGAGAGCACAGATACGCAGTATTTT
v_gene: TRBV7-9; d_gene: NA; j_gene: TRBJ1-1; abundance: NA; CDR3aa: CASRREAEAFF; CDR3nt: TGTGCCAGCAGACGGGAGGCCGAAGCTTTCTTT
v_gene: TRBV4-3; d_gene: TRBD2; j_gene: TRBJ2-3; abundance: NA; CDR3aa: CASSPLTSGGSTDTQYF; CDR3nt: TGCGCCAGCAGCCCACTGACTAGCGGGGGATCCACAGATACGCAGTATTTT
v_gene: TRBV4-1; d_gene: TRBD1; j_gene: TRBJ1-2; abundance: NA; CDR3aa: CASSPLTGENYGYTF; CDR3nt: TGCGCCAGCAGCCCCCTGACAGGGGAAAACTATGGCTACACCTTC
v_gene: TRBV11-2; d_gene: NA; j_gene: TRBJ2-2; abundance: NA; CDR3aa: CASSSRTRNTGELFF; CDR3nt: TGTGCCAGCAGCTCCCGGACAAGAAACACCGGGGAGCTGTTTTTT
v_gene: TRBV4-2; d_gene: NA; j_gene: TRBJ1-2; abundance: NA; CDR3aa: CASSQGGYYGYTF; CDR3nt: TGTGCCAGCAGCCAAGGGGGATACTATGGCTACACCTTC
v_gene: TRBV7-8; d_gene: NA; j_gene: TRBJ2-7; abundance: few; CDR3aa: CASSLNPLWREGGYEQYF; CDR3nt: TGTGCCAGCAGCTTAAACCCACTCTGGCGCGAAGGGGGATACGAGCAGTACTTC
v_gene: TRBV6-6; d_gene: NA; j_gene: TRBJ2-5; abundance: few; CDR3aa: CASSWDPRETQYF; CDR3nt: TGTGCCAGCAGTTGGGACCCCCGGGAGACCCAGTACTTC
v_gene: TRBV9; d_gene: NA; j_gene: TRBJ2-7; abundance: NA; CDR3aa: CASSAHPGRAYEQYF; CDR3nt: TGTGCCAGCAGCGCCCACCCGGGCAGGGCCTACGAGCAGTACTTC
v_gene: TRBV19; d_gene: NA; j_gene: TRBJ2-6; abundance: few; CDR3aa: CASSISHSGANVLTF; CDR3nt: TGTGCCAGTAGTATATCCCACTCTGGGGCCAACGTCCTGACTTTC
v_gene: TRBV15; d_gene: NA; j_gene: TRBJ2-1; abundance: NA; CDR3aa: CATSTSPGNNEQFF; CDR3nt: TGTGCCACCAGCACGTCCCCCGGGAACAATGAGCAGTTCTTC
v_gene: TRBV5-4; d_gene: NA; j_gene: TRBJ2-5; abundance: few; CDR3aa: CASSLAAPLQETQYF; CDR3nt: TGTGCCAGCAGCTTGGCGGCCCCCCTCCAAGAGACCCAGTACTTC